This T cell receptor beta chain comes out of a study of cytomegalovirus exposure and HLA in healthy donors. Germline V lookup: CDR1 SEHNR, CDR2 FQNEAQ (reference sequence). CDR3 length: 16 amino acids. Both 60 Vbeta primers and 13 Jbeta primers went into the PCR. Method: immunoSEQ multiplex PCR; TCRdb's copy keeps in-frame clones and lacks some. The sample carries 150,000 to 200,000 clones, about 80% recorded once. Findings of the study overall: Donors belonging to an Asian-associated ancestry cluster reportedly showed fewer N-insertions in productive TCRs than the approximately 680-donor mean, according to what a later analysis found. Another analysis was done later, and it associated around 17,000 TCR beta sequences with HLA alleles at 0.05 false discovery rate.

This clone has just one count. Its target is unknown. Sequence at one end of the junction differs from germline and may be a read error. Sequencing was carried out using PBMCs. The chain combines TRBV7-9 with TRBJ1-6; tentative D call: TRBD1 (5 bases). The sequence was obtained from a woman aged 40 to 55 in good health and CMV-seronegative. As DNA, the CDR3 is TGTTCCAGCAGCTTAGCCGGCAGGGAGGCCAATTCACCCCTCCACTTT. Its protein is CSSSLAGREANSPLHF.